A single sample is the source of the 32 T cell receptor beta chains below, sequenced in a study of graft-versus-host responses after intestinal transplantation. The antigens of these receptors remain unknown. Here immunoSEQ multiplex PCR was the method, and the copy in TCRdb shows in-frame clones only, minus some. The table includes some 97,000 clones, roughly 90% detected once. This specimen consisted of unstimulated CD4+ T cells sorted from spleen or lymph node cells, obtained before transplant. All receptors come from a human donor who was the organ donor for an intestinal transplant.

This clone was seen only once. The chain couples TRBV28 to TRBJ2-7, with D perhaps assigned TRBD1 or TRBD2 (5 bases each). Per the germline V gene, CDR1 is MDHEN and CDR2 is SYDVKM. The CDR3 consists of 14 residues. Trimming removed 6 bases from V and 1 base from J, with 13 bases in between. CDR3 coding DNA: TGTGCCAGCAGCTCCATGGGGGTATCCTACGAGCAGTACTTC. Residues: CASSSMGVSYEQYF.

The chain is built from TRBV28 and TRBJ1-6; TRBD1 agrees at 7 bases. The CDR3 is made up of 16 amino acids. The germline CDR1 and CDR2 sequences are MDHEN and SYDVKM. V was pared by 6 bases and J by 10 bases, with 15 bases of the junction left unmatched. The CDR3 region is CASSLPTGTPLSPLHF. The CDR3 DNA reads as TGTGCCAGCAGCCTTCCGACAGGGACCCCCTTATCACCCCTCCACTTT.

This chain uses TRBV4-1 with TRBJ1-3; D possibly corresponds to TRBD1 (5 bases). The germline V gene encodes CDR1 MGHRA and CDR2 YSYEKL. The CDR3 spans 15 residues. With 1 base removed from V and 7 bases from J, the gap between germline ends came to 14 bases. The CDR3 reads CASSQVGAGQNTIYF. The CDR3 DNA reads TGCGCCAGCAGCCAAGTCGGGGCTGGGCAGAACACCATATATTTT.

The chain is built from TRBV28 and TRBJ1-2; D might be TRBD1 (6 bases). This CDR3 has 14 amino acids. V was trimmed by 10 bases and J by 3 bases, leaving 18 bases between them. The germline V gene encodes CDR1 MDHEN and CDR2 SYDVKM. Here the CDR3 reads CATTSQGKDYGYTF. CDR3 nucleotide sequence: TGTGCCACTACGTCTCAGGGGAAGGACTATGGCTACACCTTC.

The chain joins TRBV5-1 to TRBJ1-2; 7 positions match TRBD1. Germline trimming cut 3 bases from V and 2 bases from J; bases unmatched to any gene: 13. Germline lookup yields CDR1 SGHRS and CDR2 YFSETQ. This CDR3 spans 17 amino acids. CDR3 residues: CASSSWGQPSQNYGYTF. CDR3 bases: TGCGCCAGCAGCTCCTGGGGACAGCCTTCGCAAAACTATGGCTACACCTTC.

CDR3 nucleotides: TGTGCCAGTAGTATACGGAGGGACTCAACCGGGGAGCTGTTTTTT. It is translated as CASSIRRDSTGELFF. The chain employs TRBV19 and TRBJ2-2, with D possibly TRBD2 on 6 matching bases. Germline lookup yields CDR1 LNHDA and CDR2 SQIVND (reference sequence). V was trimmed by 2 bases and J by 5 bases, leaving 12 bases between them. There are 15 residues in the CDR3.

The chain is built from TRBV10-1 and TRBJ1-1; no reliable D call. Looked up from germline, CDR1 is WNHNN and CDR2 is SYGVQD (reference sequence). V lost 5 bases and J 0 bases, leaving 7 bases between the germline ends. The CDR3 runs 13 residues. CDR3 amino acids: CASSSSMNTEAFF. The CDR3 nucleotides read TGCGCCAGCAGTTCCTCCATGAACACTGAAGCTTTCTTT.

The chain uses TRBV28 and TRBJ2-5, with D unclear. Trimming stripped 6 bases from V and 5 bases from J, with 22 bases between. This CDR3 comprises 16 residues. Germline V gene lookup returns CDR1 MDHEN and CDR2 SYDVKM. The chain's CDR3 is CASSRPSGLQRETQYF. CDR3 nucleotides: TGTGCCAGCAGCAGGCCCTCCGGTCTCCAGAGGGAGACCCAGTACTTC.

This chain uses TRBV5-1 with TRBJ2-7, with unresolved D. The CDR3 runs to 15 residues. Trimming left V 0 bases short and J 2 bases short, with 12 bases between. Germline loops: CDR1 SGHRS, CDR2 YFSETQ. CDR3 in DNA: TGCGCCAGCAGCTTGGTCTCTCAAGACGCCTACGAGCAGTACTTC. Its protein product is CASSLVSQDAYEQYF.

This clone was seen once. This chain uses TRBV6-1 with TRBJ2-2; D is perhaps TRBD1 (6 bases). The CDR3 contains 13 residues. Trimming removed 5 bases at V and 3 bases at J, with 7 bases between. The V gene's germline CDR1 is MNHNS and CDR2 SASEGT. The CDR3 loop reads CASSWTDTGELFF. CDR3 sequence (DNA): TGTGCCAGCAGTTGGACAGACACCGGGGAGCTGTTTTTT.

With respect to this clone: Other nucleotide sequences in the sample specify the same CDR3. V is TRBV4-1 and J is TRBJ2-3, with D unresolved. Deletions cut 2 bases from V and 6 bases from J, with 6 bases between. The CDR3 length is 12 residues. CDR1 is MGHRA and CDR2 is YSYEKL in the germline V gene. CDR3 in amino acids: CASSQPLDTQYF. CDR3 DNA sequence: TGCGCCAGCAGCCAACCTCTGGATACGCAGTATTTT.

DNA for the CDR3: TGTGCCAGCAGCTTAGCCGGCTCTAGACTAGCGGGGGGTGGGGCCAAAAACATTCAGTACTTC. Translating gives CASSLAGSRLAGGGAKNIQYF. The chain is built from TRBV7-2 and TRBJ2-4; TRBD2 matches 13 bases. Unmatched junction bases numbered 12, after V lost 0 bases and J lost 1 base. The CDR3 contains 21 residues. Per germline, CDR1 SGHTA and CDR2 FQGNSA.

The chain employs TRBV9 and TRBJ1-1; D uncertain. The germline gives CDR1 SGDLS, CDR2 YYNGEE. This CDR3 contains 13 residues. V lost 0 bases, J lost 4 bases, and 7 bases lay in between. CDR3 DNA: TGTGCCAGCAGCGTAGTGGGTAGCACTGAAGCTTTCTTT. Translating it yields CASSVVGSTEAFF.

The chain couples TRBV5-6 to TRBJ2-7; perhaps D is TRBD1 or TRBD2 (5 bases each). Trimming removed 0 bases at V and 0 bases at J, with 10 bases between. This CDR3 contains 15 residues. CDR1 is SGHDT, CDR2 YYEEEE, per germline. The CDR3 nucleotides read TGTGCCAGCAGCTTGGGGGGGACGGTCTCCTACGAGCAGTACTTC. Its protein product is CASSLGGTVSYEQYF.

V gene TRBV11-3 combines with J gene TRBJ2-3; 7 nucleotides align to TRBD2. The V and J ends lost 0 bases and 1 base, in that order; junction bases with no gene match: 4. The CDR3 runs to 16 residues. Germline V gives CDR1 SGHNT, CDR2 YENEEA. CDR3: CASSLDSAGGTDTQYF. CDR3 nucleotide sequence: TGTGCCAGCAGCTTAGATTCGGCGGGGGGCACAGATACGCAGTATTTT.

This chain joins TRBV4-2 and TRBJ2-3; possible D gene TRBD2, 7 bases. The CDR3 is 18 residues long. The germline CDR1 and CDR2 sequences are LGHNA and YNFKEQ. V lost 4 bases to trimming and J lost 4 bases, with 24 bases between them. The CDR3 protein is CASSLTNRPGGGPDTQYF. The CDR3 DNA is TGTGCCAGCAGCCTTACCAATCGGCCGGGGGGCGGACCAGATACGCAGTATTTT.

This chain uses TRBV7-3 with TRBJ2-5, with 11 bases identical to TRBD1. Germline values: CDR1 SGHTA, CDR2 FQGTGA. The J segment lost 6 bases and the V segment lost 4 bases, leaving 4 bases of the junction unmatched. The CDR3 sequence is 14 residues long. The CDR3 region is CASSSGQGAKTQYF. The CDR3 DNA is TGTGCCAGCAGCTCAGGACAGGGGGCTAAGACCCAGTACTTC.

The V call is TRBV5-4, the J call TRBJ2-3; D uncertain. Germline V gives CDR1 SGHNT, CDR2 YYREEE (reference sequence). The CDR3 consists of 14 residues. Between the trimmed V and J ends, which lost 0 bases and 1 base, there was a span of 6 bases. CDR3 DNA: TGTGCCAGCAGCTTGGAGCTCCGCACAGATACGCAGTATTTT. Residues: CASSLELRTDTQYF.

V and J are TRBV6-6 and TRBJ1-2; TRBD1 matches at 8 bases. Germline V gene data show CDR1 as MNHNY and CDR2 as SVGAGI (reference sequence). The length of the CDR3 is 13 residues. J gave up 4 bases and V 5 bases, and 3 bases lay outside the gene matches. CDR3 amino acids: CASSPGTGYGYTF. The CDR3 bases are TGTGCCAGCAGTCCCGGGACAGGCTATGGCTACACCTTC.

This chain connects TRBV29-1 to TRBJ1-2, with 12 nucleotides matching TRBD1. CDR1 and CDR2 (germline): SQVTM, ANQGSEA. The CDR3 covers 13 residues. Trimming took 7 bases from V and 3 from J; bases not matched to a gene: 3. As DNA, the CDR3 is TGCAGCGGGGGACAGGGGGCGGACTATGGCTACACCTTC. Translated: CSGGQGADYGYTF.

The V call is TRBV5-6, the J call TRBJ1-2; the match to TRBD1 covers 9 bases. Germline V gives CDR1 SGHDT, CDR2 YYEEEE. The J segment lost 5 bases and the V segment lost 3 bases, leaving 8 bases of the junction unmatched. This CDR3 spans 15 amino acids. The CDR3: CASSSRTGGRYGYTF. CDR3 in DNA: TGTGCCAGCAGCTCGCGAACAGGGGGCAGATATGGCTACACCTTC. Using reference TRBV5-6 and TRBJ1-2 for the parts outside the CDR3, the full variable domain is DAGVTQSPTHLIKTRGQQVTLRCSPKSGHDTVSWYQQALGQGPQFIFQYYEEEERQRGNFPDRFSGHQFPNYSSELNVNALLLGDSALYLCASSSRTGGRYGYTFGSGTRLTVV.

The chain is built from TRBV30 and TRBJ2-3, with 8 bases matching TRBD1. Germline CDR1 and CDR2: GTSNPN and SVGIG (reference sequence). The trim removed 4 bases at V and 0 bases at J, leaving 9 bases unmatched. CDR3 length equals 16 residues. The DNA for the CDR3 is TGTGCCTGGACCTCCGGGACAGGCTATAGCACAGATACGCAGTATTTT. Translation gives CAWTSGTGYSTDTQYF.

CDR3 nucleotide sequence: TGTGCCAGCATGAAGGACAGGAACACTGAAGCTTTCTTT. Translated, it gives CASMKDRNTEAFF. The rearrangement uses TRBV2 and TRBJ1-1, with TRBD1 as a possible D gene (6 bases). Germline V CDR1 and CDR2: SNHLY, FYNNEI. Trimming stripped 7 bases from V and 1 base from J, with 10 bases between. This CDR3 region has 13 residues.

The chain uses TRBV10-3 and TRBJ1-1; a possible D gene is TRBD1 (5 bases). The V end was cut by 1 base, the J end by 0 bases, with 9 bases between. The CDR3 has 15 residues. From germline, CDR1 is ENHRY and CDR2 SYGVKD. CDR3 sequence (DNA): TGTGCCATCAGTGAGTTCGCAGGGTTGAACACTGAAGCTTTCTTT. It yields the protein CAISEFAGLNTEAFF.

This chain links TRBV5-1 with TRBJ2-5; 9 positions match TRBD1. CDR1 and CDR2 from the germline V gene are SGHRS and YFSETQ. After removal of 4 bases from V and 4 bases from J, the junction contained 5 bases not matched to a gene. The CDR3 runs to 14 residues. The CDR3 coding sequence is TGCGCCAGCAGCCTACAGGGGGCCGCAGAGACCCAGTACTTC. Translated, it gives CASSLQGAAETQYF.

This clone was recorded only once. The chain joins TRBV6-1 to TRBJ1-2; possibly TRBD1 for D (5 bases). Looked up from germline, CDR1 is MNHNS and CDR2 is SASEGT. V lost 6 bases to trimming and J lost 8 bases, with 16 bases between them. This CDR3 spans 13 amino acids. The CDR3 sequence is CASRVRDFVGYTF. The CDR3, as DNA: TGTGCCAGCAGGGTCAGGGATTTCGTGGGCTACACCTTC.

The chain is built from TRBV4-1 and TRBJ2-4, with TRBD1 as a possible D gene (6 bases). The CDR3 spans 16 residues. Per the germline V gene, CDR1 is MGHRA and CDR2 is YSYEKL. V was cut by 0 bases and J by 9 bases, with 18 bases left in between. CDR3 loop: CASSQDSQQGLVIQYF. CDR3 coding DNA: TGCGCCAGCAGCCAAGATTCACAACAGGGTTTGGTCATTCAGTACTTC.

The sample holds a few counts of this clone. This sequence joins TRBV10-3 and TRBJ2-2; TRBD2 agrees at 8 bases. Germline assignment: CDR1 ENHRY and CDR2 SYGVKD. CDR3 length: 15 amino acids. Germline trimming cut 1 base from V and 5 bases from J; bases unmatched to any gene: 3. CDR3 residues: CAISELAGHTGELFF. The CDR3 bases are TGTGCCATCAGTGAGTTAGCGGGACATACCGGGGAGCTGTTTTTT.

The rearrangement joins TRBV11-2 to TRBJ1-2, with D perhaps matching TRBD1 (6 bases). V shed 4 bases and J shed 2 bases, with 11 bases lying between them. CDR1 is SGHAT, CDR2 FQNNGV, per germline. This CDR3 comprises 14 residues. CDR3 bases: TGTGCCAGCAGCTCATGGACAGTAAACTATGGCTACACCTTC. Its protein is CASSSWTVNYGYTF. The whole variable domain, remainder taken from reference TRBV11-2 and TRBJ1-2, is EAGVAQSPRYKIIEKRQSVAFWCNPISGHATLYWYQQILGQGPKLLIQFQNNGVVDDSQLPKDRFSAERLKGVDSTLKIQPAKLEDSAVYLCASSSWTVNYGYTFGSGTRLTVV.

This clone was recorded a few times. This rearrangement joins TRBV6-5 to TRBJ2-7; tentative D call: TRBD1 (5 bases). Germline V gives CDR1 MNHEY, CDR2 SVGAGI. V was shortened by 5 bases and J by 1 base, with 12 bases between the two germline ends. The CDR3 loop spans 14 amino acids. The CDR3 DNA is TGTGCCAGCAGTACAGGAGTCAAGTCCTACGAGCAGTACTTC. Translating gives CASSTGVKSYEQYF.

This chain connects TRBV7-9 to TRBJ1-2; 9 bases are a match to TRBD1. There are 15 residues in the CDR3. Germline CDR1 is SEHNR and CDR2 is FQNEAQ (reference sequence). V lost 1 base, J lost 4 bases, and 4 bases stayed unmatched. This CDR3 reads CASSLEGQGGYGYTF. The CDR3 nucleotides read TGTGCCAGCAGCTTAGAGGGACAGGGCGGCTATGGCTACACCTTC.

The gene calls are TRBV5-4 and TRBJ2-5; unclear D gene. CDR3 length: 14 amino acids. V was clipped by 1 base and J by 2 bases, with 9 bases between them. Germline lookup yields CDR1 SGHNT and CDR2 YYREEE (reference sequence). CDR3 in DNA: TGTGCCAGCAGCTTGTACTCGAGACAAGAGACCCAGTACTTC. It is translated as CASSLYSRQETQYF.